These T cell receptor beta chains were read from a single sample in a study of blood T cell repertoires in COVID-19. Sequencing used immunoSEQ multiplex PCR; TCRdb keeps in-frame clones, though not all of them. The table shows some 190,000 clones, with roughly 83% occurring only once. What was sequenced was PBMCs or T cells enriched from blood (not recorded which). The receptors stem from a woman aged 25 to 45 who had recovered from COVID-19. Each CDR3 is given with its conserved first and last residue. A D gene is named only where the DNA matches it firmly. Expanded clones are given a class, and other clones once, few, many or no size at all.

>TRBV18|TRBD2|NA|TRBJ2-2
TGTGCCAGCTCCAGACTAGCGACCGGGGAGCTGTTTTTT
CASSRLATGELFF
>TRBV28|TRBD2|NA|TRBJ2-4
TGTGCCAGCAGACCCCCGGGGGGGGTAGCCAAAAACATTCAGTACTTC
CASRPPGGVAKNIQYF
>TRBV9|TRBD1|NA|TRBJ1-5
TGTGCCAGCAGCGTAGGGACAGGGTCTTCCCAGCCCCAGCATTTT
CASSVGTGSSQPQHF
>TRBV5-1|NA|NA|TRBJ1-4
TGCGCCAGCAGCTTGTCGGCAGCGCCAGGGGAAAAACTGTTTTTT
CASSLSAAPGEKLFF
>TRBV12-5|NA|NA|TRBJ2-7
TGTGCTAGTGGTTTGGGGACTACGAACTACGAGCAGTACTTC
CASGLGTTNYEQYF
>TRBV27|NA|NA|TRBJ1-6
TGTGCCAGCAGACCTGGGACAAATAATAATTCACCCCTCCACTTT
CASRPGTNNNSPLHF
>TRBV10-2|TRBD1|NA|TRBJ1-4
TGCGCCAGCAGTGAGACCCCAGGGGGACTGTTTTTT
CASSETPGGLFF
>TRBV7-2|TRBD2|NA|TRBJ2-3
TGTGCCAGCAGCTCCGGACTAGCGGGGGGGATAGATACGCAGTATTTT
CASSSGLAGGIDTQYF
>TRBV29-1|NA|NA|TRBJ1-2
TGCAGCGTCGAGACGGGCTATGGCTACACCTTC
CSVETGYGYTF
>TRBV5-1|TRBD1|NA|TRBJ1-4
TGCGCCAGCAACAGGGGACAGGGGCGTGGGGAAAAACTGTTTTTT
CASNRGQGRGEKLFF
>TRBV6-1|TRBD1|NA|TRBJ2-5
TGTGCCAGCAGTGAAAGGGGGCACCTAGGGGCCGCCCAAGAGACCCAGTACTTC
CASSERGHLGAAQETQYF
>TRBV2|TRBD2|NA|TRBJ2-1
TGTGCCAGCAAAAAGGGACTAGCTCTGTCGAATGAGCAGTTCTTC
CASKKGLALSNEQFF
>TRBV9|TRBD1|NA|TRBJ1-4
TGTGCCAGCAGCGTAGGGACAGGTTTATCAGGAAAACTGTTTTTT
CASSVGTGLSGKLFF
>TRBV29-1|NA|NA|TRBJ1-2
TGCAGCGTTGAATCAGCAGGAACCTATGGCTACACCTTC
CSVESAGTYGYTF
>TRBV5-1|TRBD2|NA|TRBJ2-1
TGCGCCAGCAGCTTGGCTAAGTTTACTAGCGGGGGGCGCAGCTCCTACAATGAGCAGTTCTTC
CASSLAKFTSGGRSSYNEQFF
>TRBV18|NA|NA|TRBJ1-6
TGTGCCAGCTCACCAAATACAGATTCCAATTCACCCCTCCACTTT
CASSPNTDSNSPLHF
>TRBV30|NA|few|TRBJ1-6
TGTGCCTCTAGATCGACCCACGGAGTTAATTCACCCCTCCACTTT
CASRSTHGVNSPLHF
>TRBV9|NA|once|TRBJ1-6
TGTGCCAGCACCCTCTCCGGTCCACCCCTCCACTTT
CASTLSGPPLHF
>TRBV11-2|NA|NA|TRBJ1-1
TGTGCCAGCACCCTAGGGGGAGGGGGAACTGAAGCTTTCTTT
CASTLGGGGTEAFF
>TRBV18|TRBD1|NA|TRBJ2-7
TGTGCCAGCTCACCACCGCAGGGGGCTCCCAGCGAGCAGTACTTC
CASSPPQGAPSEQYF
>TRBV25-1|NA|few|TRBJ2-2
TGTGCCAGCAGTGATTCCAGGGCCCAGACCGGGGAGCTGTTTTTT
CASSDSRAQTGELFF
>TRBV29-1|TRBD2|NA|TRBJ2-1
TGCAGCGTTGAAGATCTACGTAGCGGGAGCAGGAATGAGCAGTTCTTC
CSVEDLRSGSRNEQFF
>TRBV5-1|NA|once|TRBJ1-5
TGCGCCAGCAGCTTGGGAACGGGAGATCAGCCCCAGCATTTT
CASSLGTGDQPQHF
>TRBV27|TRBD2|NA|TRBJ2-1
TGTGCCAGCAGTCCGGGACTAGCGAGCTCCTACAATGAGCAGTTCTTC
CASSPGLASSYNEQFF
>TRBV5-1|NA|NA|TRBJ2-1
TGCGCCAGCAGCTTGGGTGCGGTGGGGGCAAATGAGCAGTTCTTC
CASSLGAVGANEQFF
>TRBV28|TRBD1|few|TRBJ1-5
TGTGCCAGCAGCCGGACAGGGGTAAGCAATCAGCCCCAGCATTTT
CASSRTGVSNQPQHF
>TRBV14|TRBD1|NA|TRBJ1-2
TGTGCCAGCAGCCAAGCCCCAGGGGGCGTCTATGGCTACACCTTC
CASSQAPGGVYGYTF
>TRBV20-1|TRBD1|NA|TRBJ2-5
TGCAGTGCTGACAGGGAGGAGACCCAGTACTTC
CSADREETQYF
>TRBV3-1/TRBV3-2|NA|NA|TRBJ1-5
TGTGCCAGCAGCCAAGGGACAGTCGGCAATCAGCCCCAGCATTTT
CASSQGTVGNQPQHF
>TRBV5-5|NA|NA|TRBJ2-5
TGTGCCAGCAGCTTCGGGGGACCAGAGACCCAGTACTTC
CASSFGGPETQYF
>TRBV6-5|NA|NA|TRBJ2-6
TGTGCCAGCAGTTACGAGCCGTTAGCTGGGGCCAACGTCCTGACTTTC
CASSYEPLAGANVLTF
>TRBV2|TRBD2|NA|TRBJ2-2
TGTGCCAGCAGTGAAGCGCGAGGTGGGAGGGATCCCGGGGAGCTGTTTTTT
CASSEARGGRDPGELFF
>TRBV5-1|NA|NA|TRBJ1-4
TGCGCCAGCAGCTTGGCCTTGGCAGGGGAAACAACTAATGAAAAACTGTTTTTT
CASSLALAGETTNEKLFF
>TRBV19|NA|NA|TRBJ2-1
TGTGCCAGTACCGATGTGAGGGGGTGGAATGAGCAGTTCTTC
CASTDVRGWNEQFF
>TRBV24-1|TRBD2|NA|TRBJ2-1
TGTGCCACCAGTGACCCACTAGCGGGTTTCTACAATGAGCAGTTCTTC
CATSDPLAGFYNEQFF
>TRBV28|NA|NA|TRBJ1-1
TGTGCCAGCAGTTTAAGCCAGGGTGACACTGAAGCTTTCTTT
CASSLSQGDTEAFF
>TRBV2|TRBD2|NA|TRBJ2-3
TGTGCCAGCAGTGAGCCTGGACTAGCGGGGGGGCTTAGGACCACAGATACGCAGTATTTT
CASSEPGLAGGLRTTDTQYF
>TRBV2|TRBD1|once|TRBJ1-5
TGTGCCAGCAGGACTAGACAGGGAGTTGGCAATCAGCCCCAGCATTTT
CASRTRQGVGNQPQHF
>TRBV5-5|TRBD1|NA|TRBJ1-4
TGTGCCAGCAGCCCACGATTAAGAAACGGACAGGGGGCAAACGAAAAACTGTTTTTT
CASSPRLRNGQGANEKLFF
>TRBV7-9|TRBD2|NA|TRBJ2-5
TGTGCCAGCAGCTCTAGCGGGGGGTACCAAGAGACCCAGTACTTC
CASSSSGGYQETQYF